The sequence of this T cell receptor beta chain was determined in a study of breast tumors, draining lymph nodes, adjacent tissues. One entry per CDR3 protein results from TCRdb running MiXCR on the multiplex PCR reads. The sample lists roughly 14,000 distinct CDR3 sequences; around 55% were seen once. Whole-study results and caveats: Findings are consistent with lymph node origin and intratumoral expansion of most tumor T cells. Compared with basal-like, luminal-like tumors shared significantly more repertoire with nontumor tissue. Tumor repertoires ranked between lymph nodes and nontumor tissue in diversity, with V and J gene preferences.

By share, this clonotype ranks as medium-sized (0.01 to 0.1%). Its cognate antigen is unknown. The sequence came from a female donor with breast cancer. Some clones in this sample may be carry-over from other donors' samples. Sequenced sample: tumor-adjacent breast tissue.

CDR3 bases: TGTGCCAGCAGTGCCGCCCGACTAGCGGGGGGACCTAGCACAGATACGCAGTATTTT. Translation gives CASSAARLAGGPSTDTQYF. The chain couples TRBV12-3 or TRBV12-4 to TRBJ2-3, with 13 bases identical to TRBD2. The CDR3 sequence is 19 residues long. J was trimmed by 0 bases and V by 5 bases; bases with no gene match: 11.